This entry lists 9 T cell receptor beta chains sequenced from one sample in a study of T cells in Graves' hyperthyroidism and ophthalmopathy. RNA transcripts gave rise to amplified TCR beta CDR3 regions. First-round RT-PCR targeting the TCR CDR3 was performed with the HTBI primer set. TCRdb recomputed calls from the multiplex PCR reads with MiXCR, one row per CDR3 protein. The sample has 350,000 or so distinct CDR3 sequences; 21% are singletons. Sample: blood. The receptors here all came from a woman in her 50s with Graves' hyperthyroidism.

This clonotype has at least ten counts. The CDR3 nucleotides read TGTGCCAGCAGCTACGGACAGGGGCCAAACACTGAAGCTTTCTTT. Translated: CASSYGQGPNTEAFF. The V call is TRBV7-6, the J call TRBJ1-1; TRBD1 matches at 9 bases. CDR3 size: 15 residues. J lost 2 bases, V lost 4 bases, and 5 bases had no gene match. Per germline, CDR1 SGHVS and CDR2 FNYEAQ.

This clonotype was seen ten or more times. The chain couples TRBV6-1 to TRBJ2-7; TRBD1 aligns across 9 bases. Germline CDR1 reads MNHNS; CDR2 reads SASEGT. The CDR3 extends over 15 amino acids. V lost 4 bases, J lost 2 bases, and 6 bases stayed unmatched. The CDR3 sequence: CASSARQGEAYEQYF. CDR3 nucleotide sequence: TGTGCCAGCAGTGCCCGACAGGGGGAAGCCTACGAGCAGTACTTC.

This clonotype was counted at least ten times. The chain employs TRBV28 and TRBJ2-5; the match to TRBD2 covers 16 bases. CDR3 length equals 17 residues. The V gene end was trimmed by 6 bases and the J gene end by 0 bases; junction bases not matched to a gene: 4. Germline V gene sequence: CDR1 MDHEN, CDR2 SYDVKM. Here the CDR3 DNA reads TGTGCCAGCAGCGGGACTAGCGGGGGGGTGTACCAAGAGACCCAGTACTTC. Protein product: CASSGTSGGVYQETQYF.

This clonotype was picked up many times. V usage is TRBV10-3 and J usage is TRBJ2-3; TRBD1 matches at 9 bases. With V trimmed by 11 bases and J by 4 bases, 16 bases remained unmatched. The CDR3 contains 16 residues. The germline CDR1 and CDR2 sequences are ENHRY and SYGVKD. The CDR3 nucleotides are TGTGCCGCGGACAGGGGTTTTAAGGCAGGTCCAGATACGCAGTATTTT. It codes for CAADRGFKAGPDTQYF.

This clonotype has more than one count but fewer than ten. This chain uses TRBV2 with TRBJ2-2, with 7 bases aligning to TRBD2. Trimming removed 0 bases from V and 5 bases from J; junction bases left unmatched: 3. The germline V gene encodes CDR1 SNHLY and CDR2 FYNNEI. The CDR3 is 15 residues long. This CDR3 reads CASSEAAGGTGELFF. The CDR3 DNA reads TGTGCCAGCAGTGAAGCGGCCGGGGGGACCGGGGAGCTGTTTTTT. Full variable domain (rest looked up from reference TRBV2 and TRBJ2-2): EPEVTQTPSHQVTQMGQEVILRCVPISNHLYFYWYRQILGQKVEFLVSFYNNEISEKSEIFDDQFSVERPDGSNFTLKIRSTKLEDSAMYFCASSEAAGGTGELFFGEGSRLTVL.

Ten or more counts support this clonotype. The genes are TRBV29-1 and TRBJ2-7; D is unclear. Between the trimmed V and J ends, which lost 8 bases and 4 bases, there was a span of 15 bases. CDR1 and CDR2 (germline): SQVTM, ANQGSEA. The CDR3 covers 12 residues. The CDR3 spells CSFRAEKYEQYF. Here the CDR3 DNA reads TGCAGCTTCCGTGCGGAGAAATACGAGCAGTACTTC.

The CDR3 region has the DNA TGTGCCAGCAGCTTAGAGCCAGGGGTAAGGAGTGAGCAGTTCTTC. Its translation: CASSLEPGVRSEQFF. V and J are TRBV7-2 and TRBJ2-1, with D perhaps matching TRBD1 (6 bases). CDR1 SGHTA and CDR2 FQGNSA come from the germline V gene. Trimming stripped 1 base from V and 9 bases from J, with 16 bases between. This CDR3 is built from 15 residues.

This rearrangement joins TRBV7-6 to TRBJ2-6; D uncertain. The CDR3 spans 17 residues. The ends were cut back, 1 base at V and 1 base at J, with 11 bases in the middle. CDR1 and CDR2 from the germline V gene are SGHVS and FNYEAQ. The CDR3 here is CASSLVTAESGANVLTF. CDR3 nucleotides: TGTGCCAGCAGCTTAGTTACGGCGGAGTCTGGGGCCAACGTCCTGACTTTC.

This clonotype was seen ten or more times. The chain couples TRBV24-1 to TRBJ1-1; 7 bases match TRBD1. The CDR3 runs to 10 residues. Trimming removed 9 bases from V and 12 bases from J; junction bases left unmatched: 6. Germline CDR1 reads KGHDR; CDR2 reads SFDVKD. This chain's CDR3 is CATDSDRTFF. CDR3 DNA: TGTGCCACCGACTCGGACAGGACTTTCTTT.